This passage covers 15 T cell receptor beta chains from one sample sequenced in a study of T-cell memory formation after mild COVID-19. One entry per CDR3 protein results from TCRdb running MiXCR on the 5' RACE reads. The sample holds about 560,000 distinct CDR3 sequences; approximately 15% are singletons and the top ten take less than 10%. Sequencing input: PBMCs or a T cell subset sorted from them (not recorded which). These receptors were collected from an adult woman who had mild COVID-19 (a few samples of this study predate the infection). Cell type and time point are not known.

The rearrangement links TRBV9 to TRBJ2-5; TRBD2 matches 11 bases. This CDR3 is built from 17 residues. The germline V gene has CDR1 SGDLS and CDR2 YYNGEE. V lost 0 bases and J lost 5; bases outside the gene matches: 9. The CDR3 DNA follows: TGTGCCAGCAGCGTAGTATATAGCGGGAGGGCCGAGGAGACCCAGTACTTC. It yields the protein CASSVVYSGRAEETQYF.

In its sample, this clonotype was seen a few times. The J gene is TRBJ2-3, the V gene TRBV7-2, with 8 bases lining up with TRBD1. V lost 5 bases and J lost 2; bases outside the gene matches: 6. This CDR3 spans 15 amino acids. Germline V CDR1 and CDR2: SGHTA, FQGNSA. The DNA of the CDR3 is TGTGCCAGCAGCACTGGACAGGGAATCACAGATACGCAGTATTTT. It codes for CASSTGQGITDTQYF.

The V call is TRBV30, the J call TRBJ2-3; D uncertain. In germline, CDR1 is GTSNPN, CDR2 SVGIG (reference sequence). The CDR3 is 13 residues long. The germline V and J ends were trimmed by 8 bases and 0 bases, with 12 bases remaining between them. The CDR3 DNA reads TGTGCCGGTACCCGATCTAGCACAGATACGCAGTATTTT. It specifies CAGTRSSTDTQYF.

The V and J genes are TRBV6-1 and TRBJ1-2, with D uncertain. This CDR3 contains 15 residues. Trimming pared 10 bases from V and 0 bases from J, leaving 18 bases between. From germline, CDR1 is MNHNS and CDR2 SASEGT. CDR3 nucleotides: TGTGCCACCAGGAGCCAGCCAGTATCTAACTATGGCTACACCTTC. Translated: CATRSQPVSNYGYTF.

The chain joins TRBV3-1 to TRBJ2-1, with D possibly being TRBD2 (6 bases). Trimming removed 4 bases at V and 13 bases at J, with 11 bases between. CDR3 length equals 11 residues. The germline CDR1 and CDR2 sequences are LGHDT and YNNKEL (reference sequence). The CDR3, as DNA: TGTGCCAGCAGCCCCGGGAGTCTCCAGTTCTTC. It yields the protein CASSPGSLQFF.

This clonotype was counted a few times. V gene TRBV4-1 combines with J gene TRBJ2-7, with TRBD2 as a possible D gene (6 bases). The CDR3 sequence is 16 residues long. In germline, CDR1 is MGHRA, CDR2 YSYEKL. Trimming took 0 bases from V and 3 from J, leaving 15 bases between them. The CDR3 DNA reads as TGCGCCAGCAGCCAAGATCGGGCGGGACCGCTCTACGAGCAGTACTTC. Its translation is CASSQDRAGPLYEQYF.

This clonotype is a singleton in its sample. The chain carries TRBV12-3 or TRBV12-4 and TRBJ2-5; TRBD1 matches at 8 bases. J lost 5 bases, V lost 1 base, and 3 bases had no gene match. The CDR3 runs 14 residues. CDR3 residues: CASSLGTGSETQYF. Here the CDR3 DNA reads TGTGCCAGCAGTTTAGGGACAGGGTCGGAGACCCAGTACTTC.

The chain combines TRBV4-2 with TRBJ2-7; 7 nucleotides match TRBD1. CDR1 and CDR2 (germline): LGHNA, YNFKEQ. This CDR3 comprises 15 residues. With V trimmed by 3 bases and J by 2 bases, 7 bases remained unmatched. CDR3 amino acids: CASSHDTGQAYEQYF. DNA for the CDR3: TGTGCCAGCAGCCACGACACTGGACAGGCCTACGAGCAGTACTTC.

The chain couples TRBV20-1 to TRBJ1-1; no firm D call. CDR3 length: 13 residues. Germline loops: CDR1 DFQATT, CDR2 SNEGSKA (reference sequence). V shed 5 bases and J shed 1 base, with 11 bases lying between them. The CDR3: CSAHGVGNTEAFF. The CDR3 bases are TGCAGTGCTCACGGGGTGGGGAACACTGAAGCTTTCTTT.

This clonotype showed up just a few times. The J gene is TRBJ1-6, the V gene TRBV10-3, with D possibly matching TRBD1 (5 bases). The CDR3 is made up of 15 amino acids. With 2 bases removed from V and 7 bases from J, the gap between germline ends came to 12 bases. CDR1 and CDR2 (germline): ENHRY, SYGVKD. The CDR3 bases are TGTGCCATCAGTGAGGTCAGGGTACCAAATTCACCCCTCCACTTT. Translation: CAISEVRVPNSPLHF.

The chain recombines TRBV24-1 with TRBJ1-4; D gene unclear. Germline values: CDR1 KGHDR, CDR2 SFDVKD. Trimming took 2 bases from V and 8 from J, leaving 11 bases between them. The CDR3 is 14 amino acids. The CDR3 loop is CATSDSSPVEKLFF. The CDR3 region has the DNA TGTGCCACCAGTGATTCCAGCCCGGTGGAAAAACTGTTTTTT.

The sample holds a few counts of this clonotype. V is TRBV4-2 and J is TRBJ2-2, with TRBD2 as a possible D gene (6 bases). CDR1 LGHNA and CDR2 YNFKEQ come from the germline V gene. V lost 2 bases, J lost 2 bases, and 12 bases lay in between. This CDR3 has 16 residues. CDR3 DNA sequence: TGTGCCAGCAGCCAAATAGCGGAGTACAACACCGGGGAGCTGTTTTTT. This translates into CASSQIAEYNTGELFF.

This clonotype came up a few times. V and J are TRBV5-1 and TRBJ2-7, with 12 nucleotides matching TRBD1. CDR1 is SGHRS and CDR2 is YFSETQ in the germline V gene. Trimming at V came to 1 base and at J to 5 bases, leaving 10 bases not matched to a gene. The CDR3 has 17 amino acids. CDR3 loop: CASSLPPPGQGAHEQYF. DNA of the CDR3: TGCGCCAGCAGCTTGCCCCCACCGGGACAGGGGGCCCACGAGCAGTACTTC. Looking up the rest from reference TRBV5-1 and TRBJ2-7 gives the full variable domain: KAGVTQTPRYLIKTRGQQVTLSCSPISGHRSVSWYQQTPGQGLQFLFEYFSETQRNKGNFPGRFSGRQFSNSRSEMNVSTLELGDSALYLCASSLPPPGQGAHEQYFGPGTRLTVT.

There are a few counts of this clonotype. The chain employs TRBV10-2 and TRBJ2-5; 7 nucleotides line up with TRBD1. Trimming at V came to 5 bases and at J to 3 bases, leaving 9 bases not matched to a gene. Germline V gives CDR1 WSHSY, CDR2 SAAADI. CDR3 size: 15 residues. The CDR3: CASSLDRVGKETQYF. CDR3 coding DNA: TGCGCCAGCAGTTTAGACAGGGTGGGAAAAGAGACCCAGTACTTC.

The table lists this clonotype with a few counts. V gene TRBV29-1 combines with J gene TRBJ1-1; a possible D gene is TRBD1 (5 bases). The CDR3 sequence is 12 residues long. Germline CDR1 is SQVTM and CDR2 is ANQGSEA. The V end lost 7 bases, the J end lost 3 bases, and 12 bases lay between the germline ends. The CDR3 bases are TGCAGCGCCGAACGGGGGTACACTGAAGCTTTCTTT. Translation: CSAERGYTEAFF.